A single sample gave rise to the 7 T cell receptor beta chains below, sequenced in a study of cytomegalovirus exposure and HLA in healthy donors. The primer mix had 60 Vbeta and 13 Jbeta primers. Assay used: immunoSEQ multiplex PCR; TCRdb lists only in-frame clones, some missing. Seen here are about 93,000 clones, around three quarters observed once, and the top ten hold approximately 0.56%. The sequencing sample was made of PBMCs. These receptors originate from a man aged 30-40 years in good health and CMV-seronegative.

This clone was observed a handful of times. The rearrangement uses TRBV29-1 and TRBJ1-1; D perhaps matches TRBD1 (6 bases). V lost 4 bases to trimming and J lost 4 bases, with 22 bases between them. This CDR3 is built from 16 residues. CDR1 and CDR2 from the germline V gene are SQVTM and ANQGSEA. CDR3 DNA: TGCAGCGTTGTGCCTCGTCTGGCAGGGGCGGCCACTGAAGCTTTCTTT. Residues: CSVVPRLAGAATEAFF.

The chain combines TRBV7-9 with TRBJ2-1; TRBD2 matches at 12 bases. There are 17 residues in the CDR3. V shed 5 bases and J 4 bases; nucleotides not matched to a gene: 9. From germline, CDR1 is SEHNR and CDR2 FQNEAQ (reference sequence). As DNA, the CDR3 is TGTGCCAGCAGCCCCAGGGGACTAGCGGGCTTATACAATGAGCAGTTCTTC. Protein product: CASSPRGLAGLYNEQFF. Complete variable domain (other parts from reference TRBV7-9 and TRBJ2-1): DTGVSQNPRHKITKRGQNVTFRCDPISEHNRLYWYRQTLGQGPEFLTYFQNEAQLEKSRLLSDRFSAERPKGSFSTLEIQRTEQGDSAMYLCASSPRGLAGLYNEQFFGPGTRLTVL.

This clone has more than one count but fewer than ten. The CDR3 DNA reads as TGTGCCAGCAGTGGGACAGGGAACAATGAGCAGTTCTTC. Translated, it gives CASSGTGNNEQFF. V usage is TRBV6-4 and J usage is TRBJ2-1; 8 bases align to TRBD1. This CDR3 has 13 residues. V was clipped by 4 bases and J by 5 bases; unmatched bases: 1. Germline V gene lookup returns CDR1 MRHNA and CDR2 SNTAGT.

The rearrangement joins TRBV19 to TRBJ2-1; 7 bases line up with TRBD1. The CDR3 is 15 residues long. Trimming at V came to 1 base and at J to 1 base, leaving 1 base not matched to a gene. Germline loops: CDR1 LNHDA, CDR2 SQIVND (reference sequence). CDR3 coding DNA: TGTGCCAGTAGTATAGGACAGGGTTCCTACAATGAGCAGTTCTTC. Its translation is CASSIGQGSYNEQFF.

The genes are TRBV7-6 and TRBJ2-5; D not certain. The CDR3 loop spans 11 amino acids. V was cut by 4 bases and J by 2 bases, with 2 bases left in between. Germline loops: CDR1 SGHVS, CDR2 FNYEAQ. CDR3 region: CASSSQETQYF. CDR3 sequence (DNA): TGTGCCAGCAGCTCGCAAGAGACCCAGTACTTC.

The chain has TRBV29-1 and TRBJ1-1; TRBD1 might be the D (6 bases). Germline CDR1 is SQVTM and CDR2 is ANQGSEA. V dropped 2 bases and J dropped 5 bases, with 12 bases sitting between them. CDR3 length: 13 amino acids. CDR3 sequence: CSVERYRETEAFF. In DNA form, the CDR3 reads TGCAGCGTTGAACGATACAGGGAAACTGAAGCTTTCTTT.

The rearrangement joins TRBV29-1 to TRBJ1-2; the match to TRBD1 covers 12 bases. CDR1 is SQVTM and CDR2 is ANQGSEA in the germline V gene. Trimming cost V 6 bases and J 6 bases; bases outside gene matches: 8. The CDR3 is made up of 14 amino acids. CDR3 loop: CSVLSGTGGNGYTF. The CDR3 nucleotides read TGCAGCGTCCTTTCCGGGACAGGGGGCAATGGCTACACCTTC.